A selection of T cell receptor beta chains follows, all from one sample in a study of T cell responses to AZD1222 COVID-19 vaccine. Clones were read by immunoSEQ multiplex PCR, and TCRdb kept only the in-frame ones, dropping some. Of 130,000 to 150,000 clones listed, 82% are singletons. The sequenced sample was peripheral blood, obtained on day 0 of MenACWY control vaccination. These receptors came from an adult in good health. CDR3s include the opening cysteine and the closing phenylalanine or tryptophan. The order of the fields is D gene, clone size, CDR3 length, V gene, J gene, CDR3 protein, CDR3 DNA. The D gene is left open where the match is weak. For some rows the clone size is stated as once, few or many, or as a class when expanded; others skip it.

D: TRBD2
size: NA
length: 16
V: TRBV19
J: TRBJ2-1
CDR3: CATSFAGTSVYNEQFF
DNA: TGTGCCACCAGTTTCGCCGGGACTAGCGTTTACAATGAGCAGTTCTTC

D: NA
size: NA
length: 14
V: TRBV14
J: TRBJ1-1
CDR3: CASSTTASVTEAFF
DNA: TGTGCCAGCAGCACCACGGCGTCGGTTACTGAAGCTTTCTTT

D: NA
size: NA
length: 15
V: TRBV15
J: TRBJ1-4
CDR3: CATSRDSATNEKLFF
DNA: TGTGCCACCAGCAGAGATAGTGCAACTAATGAAAAACTGTTTTTT

D: NA
size: NA
length: 16
V: TRBV28
J: TRBJ1-1
CDR3: CASRNQGRGMNTEAFF
DNA: TGTGCCAGCAGAAATCAGGGACGGGGAATGAACACTGAAGCTTTCTTT

D: NA
size: NA
length: 15
V: TRBV28
J: TRBJ1-3
CDR3: CASSLLVGSGNTIYF
DNA: TGTGCCAGCAGTTTACTGGTGGGCTCTGGAAACACCATATATTTT

D: NA
size: NA
length: 17
V: TRBV5-1
J: TRBJ1-1
CDR3: CASSLGIAGWRSTEAFF
DNA: TGCGCCAGCAGCTTGGGGATCGCAGGGTGGAGGAGCACTGAAGCTTTCTTT

D: NA
size: NA
length: 12
V: TRBV19
J: TRBJ2-3
CDR3: CASSISPDTQYF
DNA: TGTGCCAGTAGTATTTCCCCAGATACGCAGTATTTT

D: NA
size: once
length: 13
V: TRBV5-1
J: TRBJ1-2
CDR3: CASSLTGAYGYTF
DNA: TGCGCCAGCAGCTTGACGGGGGCCTATGGCTACACCTTC

D: NA
size: NA
length: 15
V: TRBV7-3
J: TRBJ2-1
CDR3: CASSFVEGFYNEQFF
DNA: TGTGCCAGCAGCTTCGTAGAAGGATTCTACAATGAGCAGTTCTTC

D: TRBD1
size: NA
length: 13
V: TRBV4-2
J: TRBJ1-2
CDR3: CASSETGENDYTF
DNA: TGTGCCAGCAGTGAAACAGGGGAGAATGACTACACCTTC

D: NA
size: NA
length: 14
V: TRBV2
J: TRBJ1-2
CDR3: CASKEAGWGYGYTF
DNA: TGTGCCAGCAAAGAAGCGGGTTGGGGCTATGGCTACACCTTC

D: NA
size: NA
length: 16
V: TRBV7-7
J: TRBJ2-5
CDR3: CASSQRAGYGGETQYF
DNA: TGTGCCAGCAGCCAAAGGGCCGGGTATGGGGGAGAGACCCAGTACTTC

D: NA
size: NA
length: 13
V: TRBV5-1
J: TRBJ2-3
CDR3: CASSLGGSDTQYF
DNA: TGCGCCAGCAGCTTGGGAGGATCAGATACGCAGTATTTT

D: NA
size: NA
length: 16
V: TRBV3-1/TRBV3-2
J: TRBJ1-4
CDR3: CASSQPAGRIDEKLFF
DNA: TGTGCCAGCAGCCAGCCCGCGGGGCGCATAGATGAAAAACTGTTTTTT

D: NA
size: NA
length: 13
V: TRBV19
J: TRBJ2-2
CDR3: CASSTTGSGELFF
DNA: TGTGCCAGTAGTACCACAGGATCCGGGGAGCTGTTTTTT

D: TRBD1
size: NA
length: 14
V: TRBV28
J: TRBJ1-6
CDR3: CASSLGQVNSPLHF
DNA: TGTGCCAGCAGTTTAGGACAGGTTAATTCACCCCTCCACTTT

D: NA
size: NA
length: 14
V: TRBV6-1
J: TRBJ1-4
CDR3: CASSESKGYEKLFF
DNA: TGTGCCAGCAGTGAATCAAAGGGGTATGAAAAACTGTTTTTT

D: NA
size: few
length: 12
V: TRBV7-8
J: TRBJ1-1
CDR3: CASATRNTEAFF
DNA: TGTGCCAGCGCTACTCGGAACACTGAAGCTTTCTTT

D: NA
size: NA
length: 14
V: TRBV7-9
J: TRBJ1-3
CDR3: CASSSLSSGNTIYF
DNA: TGTGCCAGCAGCTCGTTAAGCTCTGGAAACACCATATATTTT

D: NA
size: NA
length: 13
V: TRBV3-1/TRBV3-2
J: TRBJ1-1
CDR3: CASSQEGPARAFF
DNA: TGTGCCAGCAGCCAAGAGGGTCCGGCCAGGGCTTTCTTT

D: TRBD1
size: NA
length: 14
V: TRBV7-8
J: TRBJ2-7
CDR3: CASSPQGTAYEQYF
DNA: TGTGCCAGCAGCCCTCAAGGGACAGCCTACGAGCAGTACTTC

D: NA
size: NA
length: 14
V: TRBV23-1
J: TRBJ2-5
CDR3: CASSQSSGQETQYF
DNA: TGCGCCAGCAGTCAATCGTCTGGCCAAGAGACCCAGTACTTC

D: TRBD1
size: NA
length: 16
V: TRBV27
J: TRBJ2-2
CDR3: CASGGAGTGVTGELFF
DNA: TGTGCCAGCGGGGGAGCCGGGACAGGGGTCACCGGGGAGCTGTTTTTT

D: NA
size: NA
length: 16
V: TRBV27
J: TRBJ1-3
CDR3: CASSFTGGSGGNTIYF
DNA: TGTGCCAGCAGTTTCACGGGGGGCTCCGGAGGAAACACCATATATTTT

D: TRBD1
size: NA
length: 13
V: TRBV7-3
J: TRBJ1-2
CDR3: CASSSGQGNGYTF
DNA: TGTGCCAGCAGCTCGGGACAGGGAAATGGCTACACCTTC

D: TRBD1
size: NA
length: 14
V: TRBV7-9
J: TRBJ2-7
CDR3: CASRPTGERNEQYF
DNA: TGTGCCAGCAGACCGACAGGGGAGAGGAACGAGCAGTACTTC

D: NA
size: NA
length: 16
V: TRBV18
J: TRBJ2-3
CDR3: CASSRARLQGTDTQYF
DNA: TGTGCCAGCTCCCGCGCTAGGCTCCAAGGAACAGATACGCAGTATTTT

D: NA
size: NA
length: 12
V: TRBV28
J: TRBJ1-3
CDR3: CASSLGGNTIYF
DNA: TGTGCCAGCAGTTTGGGTGGGAACACCATATATTTT

D: NA
size: NA
length: 13
V: TRBV20-1
J: TRBJ1-5
CDR3: CSASLGVGQPQHF
DNA: TGCAGTGCTAGTTTGGGGGTCGGGCAGCCCCAGCATTTT

D: NA
size: few
length: 16
V: TRBV7-9
J: TRBJ2-2
CDR3: CASSSSTAPNTGELFF
DNA: TGTGCCAGCAGCTCCTCGACAGCACCGAACACCGGGGAGCTGTTTTTT